This T cell receptor (beta chain) was documented in a study of CD8+CD57+ T cells in acquired aplastic anemia. Study in general: Quantities of DNA derived from sorted CD4+ and CD8+ cells averaged around 3.2 ug. Findings and limits, study-wide: Patients and controls had in common fewer than 30 CD8+ CDR3 sequences. No significant patient-versus-control difference appeared in CD8+ Simpson's diversity.

This CDR3 contains 13 residues. The J segment lost 7 bases and the V segment lost 6 bases, leaving 8 bases of the junction unmatched. Germline V lookup: CDR1 SNHLY, CDR2 FYNNEI. Sequenced patients had shown CD8+CD57+ cell expansion by flow cytometry. A note on this clonotype: No antigen is known for it.

CDR3 and TCR beta VDJ profiling relied on genomic DNA as the template. MiXCR, applied by TCRdb to the reads, yields one record per CDR3 protein. The repertoire holds some 170,000 distinct CDR3 sequences, with around 50% as singletons. The V call is TRBV2, the J call TRBJ1-1; 7 positions agree with TRBD1. Sequencing was performed on sorted CD4+, CD8+, or CD8+CD57+ T cells (not recorded which) from PBMCs. The sequence derives from a human donor with aplastic anemia. The CDR3 DNA reads TGTGCCAGCAGGCGGGAGGGGGCCGGTGAAGCTTTCTTT. Its translation: CASRREGAGEAFF.